One T cell receptor (beta chain) is described in this entry. The antigen is unknown. This specimen comes from a study of T-cell memory formation after mild COVID-19. Broader study findings: Those CD4+ clones that contracted were mainly in CM and EM (CD8+ ones in EMRA). While clones contracting from day 15 to 85 were balanced between CD4 and CD8, later expanders leaned CD4+.

MiXCR was run by TCRdb on the 5' RACE reads, yielding one entry per CDR3 protein. The table includes more than 100,000 distinct CDR3 sequences, around 6.3% detected once. The germline V gene encodes CDR1 SGHRS and CDR2 YFSETQ. V lost 5 bases, J lost 2 bases, and 6 bases lay in between. The CDR3 totals 12 residues. Sequenced: PBMCs or a T cell subset sorted from them (not recorded which). The chain couples TRBV5-1 to TRBJ2-3; D is unclear. The sequence derives from an adult woman who had mild COVID-19 (a few samples of this study predate the infection). Cell type and time point are not known. Here the CDR3 DNA reads TGCGCCAGCAGTACAAACACAGATACGCAGTATTTT. This translates into CASSTNTDTQYF.